This TCR beta chain was recovered during a study of radiotherapy plus CTLA-4 blockade in lung cancer. About the study: Roughly 17% of patients responded objectively, and 25% to 40% achieved disease control.

Germline V CDR1 and CDR2: SGDLS, YYNGEE. V shed 3 bases, J shed 7 bases, and the junction held 5 bases outside the gene matches. The CDR3 contains 13 residues. Treatment of patients with chemo-refractory metastatic non-small-cell lung cancer consisted of focal radiation plus CTLA-4 blockade with ipilimumab. TCRdb keeps only in-frame clones here, not all; method: immunoSEQ multiplex PCR. The repertoire holds about 45,000 clones, with roughly 60% as singletons. Details on this clone: Antigen specificity is unknown.

Whole-study findings and limits: Radiotherapy with ipilimumab was followed by blood expansion of tumor-derived clones.

Here the sequenced sample was peripheral blood, taken from a patient treated with radiotherapy plus ipilimumab. This receptor was taken from a human donor with non-small cell lung cancer who had a partial response to radiotherapy plus ipilimumab. The chain uses TRBV9 and TRBJ2-5; TRBD1 matches at 8 bases. The CDR3 DNA is TGTGCCAGCAGCGGAGGGACAGGAGGGACCCAGTACTTC. This gives the protein CASSGGTGGTQYF. Combining the CDR3 with reference TRBV9 and TRBJ2-5 gives the whole variable domain DSGVTQTPKHLITATGQRVTLRCSPRSGDLSVYWYQQSLDQGLQFLIQYYNGEERAKGNILERFSAQQFPDLHSELNLSSLELGDSALYFCASSGGTGGTQYFGPGTRLLVL.